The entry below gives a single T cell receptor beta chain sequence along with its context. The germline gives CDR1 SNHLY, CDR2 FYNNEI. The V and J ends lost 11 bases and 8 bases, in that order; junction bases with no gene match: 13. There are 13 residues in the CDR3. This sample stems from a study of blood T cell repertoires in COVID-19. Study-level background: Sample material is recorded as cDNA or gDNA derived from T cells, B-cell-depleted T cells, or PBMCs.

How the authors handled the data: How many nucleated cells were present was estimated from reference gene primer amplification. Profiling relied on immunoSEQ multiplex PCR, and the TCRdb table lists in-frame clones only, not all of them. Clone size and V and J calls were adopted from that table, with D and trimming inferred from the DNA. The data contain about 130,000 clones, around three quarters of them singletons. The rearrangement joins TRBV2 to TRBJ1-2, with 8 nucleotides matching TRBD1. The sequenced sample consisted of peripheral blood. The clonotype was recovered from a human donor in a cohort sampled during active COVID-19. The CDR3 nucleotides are TGTGCCCACCGGGACAGGTCCTCGGGAGGCTACACCTTC. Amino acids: CAHRDRSSGGYTF.